Listed below are T cell receptor beta chains from one sample, sequenced in a study of blood T cells in healthy people across ages. Using its own MiXCR run on the 5' RACE reads, TCRdb lists one record per CDR3 protein. The table includes about 1.5 million distinct CDR3 sequences, about 42% detected once. The sample consisted of blood. The receptors come from a young woman in good health. CDR3s include the opening cysteine and the closing phenylalanine or tryptophan. The D gene is left open where the match is weak. Clone size is not always given. Where it is, it says once, few, many or a class for expanded clones.

J: TRBJ1-2; V: TRBV20-1; D: .; size: few; CDR3: CSAREWDGYTF; DNA: TGCAGTGCTAGAGAATGGGATGGCTACACCTTC
J: TRBJ1-5; V: TRBV3-1; D: .; size: .; CDR3: CASSQGGINRNQPQHF; DNA: TGTGCCAGCAGCCAAGGTGGCATCAATCGCAATCAGCCCCAGCATTTT
J: TRBJ2-7; V: TRBV12-3/TRBV12-4; D: .; size: .; CDR3: CASSPRYYEQYF; DNA: TGTGCCAGCAGCCCCAGATACTACGAGCAGTACTTC
J: TRBJ1-2; V: TRBV20-1; D: TRBD1; size: .; CDR3: CSASTGQTRSGYTF; DNA: TGCAGTGCTAGCACGGGACAGACGAGGAGTGGCTACACCTTC
J: TRBJ1-2; V: TRBV20-1; D: .; size: few; CDR3: CSATVGGWNGYTF; DNA: TGCAGTGCTACCGTGGGTGGGTGGAATGGCTACACCTTC
J: TRBJ1-1; V: TRBV4-3; D: .; size: .; CDR3: CASSQGVGNTEAFF; DNA: TGCGCCAGCAGCCAAGGGGTGGGAAACACTGAAGCTTTCTTT
J: TRBJ2-1; V: TRBV5-1; D: .; size: .; CDR3: CASAAGEAYNEQFF; DNA: TGCGCCAGCGCGGCAGGGGAGGCCTACAATGAGCAGTTCTTC
J: TRBJ2-7; V: TRBV21-1; D: .; size: few; CDR3: CASSKEGTGGPKYEQYF; DNA: TGTGCCAGCAGCAAAGAGGGGACAGGGGGCCCAAAATACGAGCAGTACTTC
J: TRBJ1-2; V: TRBV5-1; D: .; size: .; CDR3: CASSLWVGYGYTF; DNA: TGCGCCAGCAGCTTGTGGGTAGGGTATGGCTACACCTTC
J: TRBJ1-1; V: TRBV7-3; D: .; size: .; CDR3: CASSSGVGTEAFF; DNA: TGTGCCAGCAGCTCTGGGGTGGGCACTGAAGCTTTCTTT
J: TRBJ1-1; V: TRBV4-2; D: .; size: .; CDR3: CASSQEGGNLNTEAFF; DNA: TGTGCCAGCAGCCAAGAAGGGGGGAATTTGAACACTGAAGCTTTCTTT
J: TRBJ1-2; V: TRBV18; D: .; size: .; CDR3: CAGSPKAIANYGYTF; DNA: TGTGCCGGCTCTCCTAAGGCGATAGCTAACTATGGCTACACCTTC
J: TRBJ1-2; V: TRBV12-3/TRBV12-4; D: .; size: few; CDR3: CASATGRRIVGGYTF; DNA: TGTGCCAGCGCAACAGGGAGGAGAATAGTAGGTGGCTACACCTTC
J: TRBJ2-2; V: TRBV6-2/TRBV6-3; D: .; size: .; CDR3: CASSYSDGGTGELFF; DNA: TGTGCCAGCAGTTACTCGGACGGGGGCACCGGGGAGCTGTTTTTT
J: TRBJ2-3; V: TRBV5-4; D: TRBD2; size: .; CDR3: CASSSLAGGPTDTQYF; DNA: TGTGCCAGCAGCTCCCTAGCGGGAGGGCCGACAGATACGCAGTATTTT
J: TRBJ2-2; V: TRBV20-1; D: TRBD2; size: .; CDR3: CSANIPGLAYTGELFF; DNA: TGCAGTGCCAACATACCCGGACTAGCGTACACCGGGGAGCTGTTTTTT
J: TRBJ2-5; V: TRBV20-1; D: .; size: .; CDR3: CSPMGQYF; DNA: TGCAGCCCCATGGGGCAGTACTTC
J: TRBJ1-5; V: TRBV27; D: .; size: .; CDR3: CASSLYPADRSDQPQHF; DNA: TGTGCCAGCAGTTTATATCCGGCTGACAGATCTGATCAGCCCCAGCATTTT
J: TRBJ1-6; V: TRBV28; D: .; size: .; CDR3: CASSALGNSPLHF; DNA: TGTGCCAGCAGTGCTTTGGGTAATTCACCCCTCCACTTT
J: TRBJ2-2; V: TRBV2; D: TRBD2; size: .; CDR3: CASGGLAGNTGELFF; DNA: TGTGCCAGTGGAGGGCTAGCGGGGAACACCGGGGAGCTGTTTTTT
J: TRBJ1-5; V: TRBV6-2/TRBV6-3; D: .; size: .; CDR3: CASSLLLANPDQPQHF; DNA: TGTGCCAGCAGTTTACTCTTAGCAAACCCCGATCAGCCCCAGCATTTT
J: TRBJ1-3; V: TRBV4-1; D: .; size: .; CDR3: CASSPRTDGNTIYF; DNA: TGCGCCAGCAGCCCTCGGACAGACGGAAACACCATATATTTT
J: TRBJ2-4; V: TRBV2; D: .; size: .; CDR3: CASTPESAKNIQYF; DNA: TGTGCCAGCACCCCAGAATCAGCCAAAAACATTCAGTACTTC
J: TRBJ2-1; V: TRBV4-1; D: .; size: few; CDR3: CASSPFGGQSTYNEQFF; DNA: TGCGCCAGCAGCCCTTTTGGCGGACAGAGCACCTACAATGAGCAGTTCTTC
J: TRBJ2-7; V: TRBV4-3; D: .; size: once; CDR3: CASSQYLGYEQYF; DNA: TGCGCCAGCAGCCAATATTTGGGCTACGAGCAGTACTTC
J: TRBJ2-7; V: TRBV10-2; D: .; size: .; CDR3: CASLPGHSFYEQYF; DNA: TGCGCCAGCCTCCCGGGACACTCTTTCTACGAGCAGTACTTC
J: TRBJ2-3; V: TRBV7-2; D: .; size: .; CDR3: CASSTPGQTQYF; DNA: TGTGCCAGCAGCACCCCCGGACAAACGCAGTATTTT
J: TRBJ1-1; V: TRBV29-1; D: .; size: .; CDR3: CSASTKAALSEAFF; DNA: TGCAGTGCTTCCACGAAAGCTGCTTTGTCTGAAGCTTTCTTT
J: TRBJ2-1; V: TRBV2; D: .; size: .; CDR3: CASSSEGYNEQFF; DNA: TGTGCCAGCAGTTCGGAGGGGTACAATGAGCAGTTCTTC
J: TRBJ2-1; V: TRBV6-2/TRBV6-3; D: TRBD2; size: few; CDR3: CASRPSGEWQFF; DNA: TGTGCCAGCAGGCCTAGCGGCGAATGGCAGTTCTTC
J: TRBJ1-2; V: TRBV2; D: .; size: few; CDR3: CASSVTGSGGTGYTF; DNA: TGTGCCAGCAGTGTTACCGGCTCAGGAGGGACTGGCTACACCTTC
J: TRBJ2-5; V: TRBV20-1; D: .; size: .; CDR3: CSTRVDSNQETQYF; DNA: TGCAGTACTAGAGTGGATAGCAACCAAGAGACCCAGTACTTC
J: TRBJ2-7; V: TRBV4-2; D: .; size: few; CDR3: CASSPKGTYEQYF; DNA: TGTGCCAGCTCCCCCAAGGGCACCTACGAGCAGTACTTC
J: TRBJ2-1; V: TRBV5-1; D: TRBD2; size: .; CDR3: CASSPIAGVSNNEQFF; DNA: TGCGCCAGCAGCCCCATAGCGGGAGTCTCTAACAATGAGCAGTTCTTC
J: TRBJ2-5; V: TRBV5-6; D: TRBD2; size: .; CDR3: CASSTTREGETQYF; DNA: TGTGCCAGCAGCACAACCAGGGAGGGAGAGACCCAGTACTTC
J: TRBJ2-2; V: TRBV7-3; D: .; size: few; CDR3: CASSSRTGNTGELFF; DNA: TGTGCCAGCAGCTCTCGGACGGGTAACACCGGGGAGCTGTTTTTT
J: TRBJ2-7; V: TRBV29-1; D: TRBD1; size: .; CDR3: CSVEGAGQGSSYEQYF; DNA: TGCAGCGTTGAAGGGGCCGGACAGGGGAGCTCCTACGAGCAGTACTTC
J: TRBJ1-6; V: TRBV6-6; D: .; size: .; CDR3: CASRPDSDSYNSPLHF; DNA: TGTGCCAGCAGGCCGGACAGTGACTCCTATAATTCACCCCTCCACTTT
J: TRBJ1-1; V: TRBV4-3; D: .; size: .; CDR3: CDSSQDRGRATEAFF; DNA: TGCGACAGCAGCCAAGATCGGGGCCGGGCCACTGAAGCTTTCTTT
J: TRBJ2-1; V: TRBV20-1; D: TRBD2; size: .; CDR3: CSETLAGGDNEQFF; DNA: TGCAGTGAAACACTAGCGGGAGGAGACAATGAGCAGTTCTTC
J: TRBJ2-1; V: TRBV12-3/TRBV12-4; D: TRBD2; size: few; CDR3: CASSLASGRASYNEQFF; DNA: TGTGCCAGCAGTTTGGCGAGCGGGAGGGCCTCCTACAATGAGCAGTTCTTC
J: TRBJ2-2; V: TRBV30; D: .; size: .; CDR3: CAGSLGGWDTGELFF; DNA: TGTGCCGGTTCCCTCGGGGGTTGGGACACCGGGGAGCTGTTTTTT
J: TRBJ2-3; V: TRBV7-2; D: TRBD2; size: few; CDR3: CASSLYGGRVDTQYF; DNA: TGTGCCAGCAGCTTATACGGCGGGAGGGTAGATACGCAGTATTTT